Below, 8 T cell receptor beta chains from the same sample are listed, as sequenced in a study of blood T cells in healthy people across ages. A J-beta primer mix and a sample-barcoded 5' primer were used in a second PCR of roughly 6 to 11 cycles. TCRdb fed the 5' RACE reads into MiXCR, producing one record per CDR3 protein. Of 600,000 to 800,000 distinct CDR3 sequences in the sample, 52% were seen once. Sequencing was performed on blood. The receptors stem from a woman aged 80 or over in good health.

The gene calls are TRBV29-1 and TRBJ1-5; the D is unclear. The CDR3 is 13 amino acids. With 4 bases removed from V and 3 bases from J, the gap between germline ends came to 10 bases. CDR1 and CDR2 from the germline V gene are SQVTM and ANQGSEA. CDR3 sequence (DNA): TGCAGCGTTGGAAGCGGACCCAATCAGCCCCAGCATTTT. Translation gives CSVGSGPNQPQHF.

This clonotype has just a few counts. The J gene is TRBJ2-5, the V gene TRBV10-3, with D possibly being TRBD1 or TRBD2 (5 bases each). The CDR3 is 15 amino acids. Trimming removed 0 bases from V and 11 bases from J, with 19 bases in between. Germline V lookup: CDR1 ENHRY, CDR2 SYGVKD. The CDR3 loop reads CAISESGIDGGEQYF. DNA for the CDR3: TGTGCCATCAGTGAGTCAGGGATCGATGGGGGTGAGCAGTACTTC.

Concerning this clonotype: This may be a read error, as it is one base from a much larger clone. The rearrangement uses TRBV6-1 and TRBJ2-1; maybe TRBD1 (6 bases). V was pared by 1 base and J by 5 bases, with 9 bases between. The germline V gene encodes CDR1 MNHNS and CDR2 SASEGT. The CDR3 extends over 14 amino acids. CDR3 sequence: CASSEVRTDNEQFF. The DNA for the CDR3 is TGTGCCAGCAGTGAAGTCAGGACAGACAATGAGCAGTTCTTC.

The gene calls are TRBV6-6 and TRBJ1-2; no definite D call. CDR3 length: 13 amino acids. The V gene's germline CDR1 is MNHNY and CDR2 SVGAGI (reference sequence). V shed 5 bases and J shed 6 bases, with 13 bases lying between them. CDR3 protein: CASSPRVWDGYTF. CDR3 coding DNA: TGTGCCAGCAGTCCGCGGGTGTGGGATGGCTACACCTTC.

Regarding this clonotype: The junction shows a germline mismatch at one end, possibly a read error. The CDR3 region is CACSQEFALTYNEQFF. In DNA form, the CDR3 reads TGTGCCTGCAGCCAAGAATTCGCCCTTACCTACAATGAGCAGTTCTTC. The V and J genes are TRBV14 and TRBJ2-1; D ambiguous. This CDR3 has 16 residues. CDR1 is SGHDN, CDR2 FVKESK, per germline.

This clonotype was picked up one time. V and J are TRBV25-1 and TRBJ1-2; no definite D call. From germline, CDR1 is MGHDK and CDR2 SYGVNS. The CDR3 contains 12 residues. Trimming took off 6 bases at V and 0 bases at J, with 5 bases between the two ends. The CDR3 region is CASRQANYGYTF. The CDR3 DNA is TGTGCCAGCAGACAAGCTAACTATGGCTACACCTTC.

There are many counts of this clonotype. The J gene is TRBJ2-3, the V gene TRBV20-1; D is uncertain. The length of the CDR3 is 15 residues. In germline, CDR1 is DFQATT, CDR2 SNEGSKA (reference sequence). The V end was cut by 3 bases, the J end by 5 bases, with 18 bases between. CDR3 sequence: CSASPVGIDLDTQYF. DNA for the CDR3: TGCAGTGCTAGTCCCGTAGGGATAGATCTAGATACGCAGTATTTT.

This clonotype was seen a few times. The chain couples TRBV14 to TRBJ2-6; perhaps TRBD1 as D (6 bases). Germline V gene data show CDR1 as SGHDN and CDR2 as FVKESK. V lost 4 bases, J lost 3 bases, and 19 bases lay in between. There are 18 residues in the CDR3. CDR3 DNA: TGTGCCAGCAGCCTAATGGGGGCATGGACGGTTGGGGCCAACGTCCTGACTTTC. Its translation: CASSLMGAWTVGANVLTF.